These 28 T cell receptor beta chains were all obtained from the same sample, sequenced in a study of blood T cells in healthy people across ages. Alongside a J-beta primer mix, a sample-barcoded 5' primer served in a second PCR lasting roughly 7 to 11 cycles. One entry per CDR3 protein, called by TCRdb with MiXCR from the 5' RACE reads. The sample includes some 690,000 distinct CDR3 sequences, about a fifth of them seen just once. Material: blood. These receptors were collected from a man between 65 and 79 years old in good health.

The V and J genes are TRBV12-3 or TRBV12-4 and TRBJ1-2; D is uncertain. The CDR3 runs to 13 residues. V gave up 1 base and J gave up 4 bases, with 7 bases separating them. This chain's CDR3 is CASSLVAFYGYTF. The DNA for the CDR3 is TGTGCCAGCAGTTTAGTGGCCTTCTATGGCTACACCTTC.

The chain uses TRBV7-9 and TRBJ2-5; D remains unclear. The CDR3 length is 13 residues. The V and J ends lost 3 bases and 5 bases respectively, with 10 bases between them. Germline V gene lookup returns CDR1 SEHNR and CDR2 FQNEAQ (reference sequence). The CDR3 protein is CASSFDLRETQYF. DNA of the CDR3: TGTGCCAGCAGCTTTGATCTGAGGGAGACCCAGTACTTC. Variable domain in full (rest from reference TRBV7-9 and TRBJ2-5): DTGVSQNPRHKITKRGQNVTFRCDPISEHNRLYWYRQTLGQGPEFLTYFQNEAQLEKSRLLSDRFSAERPKGSFSTLEIQRTEQGDSAMYLCASSFDLRETQYFGPGTRLLVL.

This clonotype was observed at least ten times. The CDR3 here is CAISELAGGPFTDTQYF. The DNA for the CDR3 is TGTGCCATCAGTGAGCTAGCGGGGGGCCCTTTCACAGATACGCAGTATTTT. This chain links TRBV10-3 with TRBJ2-3; 11 bases map to TRBD2. Per the germline V gene, CDR1 is ENHRY and CDR2 is SYGVKD. The CDR3 is 17 residues long. Unmatched junction bases numbered 6, after V lost 2 bases and J lost 2 bases.

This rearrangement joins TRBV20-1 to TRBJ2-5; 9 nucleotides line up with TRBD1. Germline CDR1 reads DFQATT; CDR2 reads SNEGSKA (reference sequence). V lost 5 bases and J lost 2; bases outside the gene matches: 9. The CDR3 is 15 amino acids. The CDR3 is CSALRTGGGQETQYF. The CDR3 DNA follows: TGCAGTGCTTTGAGAACAGGGGGCGGGCAAGAGACCCAGTACTTC.

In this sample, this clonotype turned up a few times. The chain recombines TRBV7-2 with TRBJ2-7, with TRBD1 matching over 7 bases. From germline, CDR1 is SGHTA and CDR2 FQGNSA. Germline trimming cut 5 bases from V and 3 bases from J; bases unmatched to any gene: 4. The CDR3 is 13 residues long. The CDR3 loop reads CASSPNRGYEQYV. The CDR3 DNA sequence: TGTGCCAGCAGCCCCAACAGGGGCTACGAGCAGTACGTC.

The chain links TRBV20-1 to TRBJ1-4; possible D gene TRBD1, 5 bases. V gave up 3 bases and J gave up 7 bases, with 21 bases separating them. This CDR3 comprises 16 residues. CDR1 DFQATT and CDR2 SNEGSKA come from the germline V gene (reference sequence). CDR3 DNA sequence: TGCAGTGCTAGGGAGCAGGGAGGACGTCGTGGTGAAAAACTGTTTTTT. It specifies CSAREQGGRRGEKLFF.

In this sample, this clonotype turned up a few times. As DNA, the CDR3 is TGTGCCAGCAGTTTACCCCTCGCGAACACCGGGGAGCTGTTTTTT. It is translated as CASSLPLANTGELFF. The rearrangement joins TRBV12-3 or TRBV12-4 to TRBJ2-2; D unclear. The CDR3 totals 15 residues. Trimming removed 2 bases from V and 0 bases from J, with 7 bases in between.

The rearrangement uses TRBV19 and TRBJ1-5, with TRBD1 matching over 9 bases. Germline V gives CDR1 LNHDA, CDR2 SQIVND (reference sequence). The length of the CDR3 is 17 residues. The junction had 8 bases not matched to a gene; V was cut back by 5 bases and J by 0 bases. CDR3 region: CASSDRGFSNSNQPQHF. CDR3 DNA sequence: TGTGCCAGTAGTGACAGGGGGTTCTCTAATAGCAATCAGCCCCAGCATTTT.

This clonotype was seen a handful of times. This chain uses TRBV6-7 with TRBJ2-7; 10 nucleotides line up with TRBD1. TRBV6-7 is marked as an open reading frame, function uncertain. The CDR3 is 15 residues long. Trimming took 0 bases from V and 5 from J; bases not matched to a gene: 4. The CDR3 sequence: CASSYSGDRGDEQYF. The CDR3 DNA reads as TGTGCCAGCAGTTACTCGGGGGACAGGGGCGACGAGCAGTACTTC.

This chain's CDR3 is CASSLVPQGTDTQYF. CDR3 DNA: TGTGCCAGCAGTTTAGTCCCACAGGGCACAGATACGCAGTATTTT. The gene calls are TRBV12-3 or TRBV12-4 and TRBJ2-3; D might be TRBD1 (5 bases). Trimming removed 1 base from V and 1 base from J, with 9 bases in between. The CDR3 runs to 15 residues.

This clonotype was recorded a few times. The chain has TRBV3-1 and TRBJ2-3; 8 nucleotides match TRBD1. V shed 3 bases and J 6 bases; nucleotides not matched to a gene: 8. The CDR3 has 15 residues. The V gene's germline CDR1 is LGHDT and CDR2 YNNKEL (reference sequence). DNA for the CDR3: TGTGCCAGCAGCCATTCGACAGGGGTTTCGGATACGCAGTATTTT. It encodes CASSHSTGVSDTQYF.

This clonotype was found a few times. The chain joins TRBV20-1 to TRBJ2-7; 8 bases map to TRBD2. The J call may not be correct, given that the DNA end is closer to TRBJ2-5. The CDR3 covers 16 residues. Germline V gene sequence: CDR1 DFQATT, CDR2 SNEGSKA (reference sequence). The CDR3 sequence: CSARRGGQFTQETQYF. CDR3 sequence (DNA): TGCAGTGCTAGACGGGGGGGGCAATTTACGCAAGAGACCCAGTACTTC.

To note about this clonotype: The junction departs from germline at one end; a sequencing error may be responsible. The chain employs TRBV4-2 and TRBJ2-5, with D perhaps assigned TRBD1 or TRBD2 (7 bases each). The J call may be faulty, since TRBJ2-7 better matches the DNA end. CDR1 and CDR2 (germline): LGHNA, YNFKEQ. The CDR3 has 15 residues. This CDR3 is CASGQQQGTTYEQYF. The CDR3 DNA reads TGTGCCAGCGGCCAACAACAGGGGACTACCTACGAGCAGTACTTC.

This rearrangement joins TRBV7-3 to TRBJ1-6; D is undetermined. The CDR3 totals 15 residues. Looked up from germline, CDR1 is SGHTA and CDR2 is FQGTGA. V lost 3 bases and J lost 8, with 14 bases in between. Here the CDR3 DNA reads TGTGCCAGCAGCTTGGTTGGGGAGCTTTATTCACCCCTCCACTTT. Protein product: CASSLVGELYSPLHF.

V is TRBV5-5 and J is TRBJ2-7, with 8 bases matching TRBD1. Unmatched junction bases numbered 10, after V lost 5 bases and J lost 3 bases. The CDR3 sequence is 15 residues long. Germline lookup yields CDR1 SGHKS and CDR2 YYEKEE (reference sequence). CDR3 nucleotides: TGTGCCAGCAGAACCGGACAGGGTCACATCTACGAGCAGTACGTC. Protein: CASRTGQGHIYEQYV.

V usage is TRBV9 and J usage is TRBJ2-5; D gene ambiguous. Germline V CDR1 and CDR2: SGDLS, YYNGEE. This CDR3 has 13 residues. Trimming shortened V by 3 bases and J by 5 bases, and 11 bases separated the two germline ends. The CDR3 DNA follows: TGTGCCAGCAGCGACCCTCCTGGGGAGACCCAGTACTTC. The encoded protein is CASSDPPGETQYF.

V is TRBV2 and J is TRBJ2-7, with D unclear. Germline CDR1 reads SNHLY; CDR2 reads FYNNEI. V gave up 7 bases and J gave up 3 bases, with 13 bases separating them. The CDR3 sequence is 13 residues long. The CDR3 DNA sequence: TGTGCCAGCAACCCAGCAACTTTCTACGAGCAGTACTTC. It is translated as CASNPATFYEQYF.

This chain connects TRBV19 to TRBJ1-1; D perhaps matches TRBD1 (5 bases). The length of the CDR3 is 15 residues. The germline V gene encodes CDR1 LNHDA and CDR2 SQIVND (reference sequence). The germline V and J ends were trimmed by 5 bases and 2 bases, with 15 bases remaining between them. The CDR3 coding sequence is TGTGCCAGTAGTCCTCAACTGGGGGTCAACACTGAAGCTTTCTTT. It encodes CASSPQLGVNTEAFF.

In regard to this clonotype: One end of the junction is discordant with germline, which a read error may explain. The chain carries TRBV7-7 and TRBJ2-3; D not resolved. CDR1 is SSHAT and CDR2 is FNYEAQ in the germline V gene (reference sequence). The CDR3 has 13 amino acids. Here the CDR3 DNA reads TGTGCTAGCAGCGCCCAGATTACAGATACGCAGTATTTT. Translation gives CASSAQITDTQYF.

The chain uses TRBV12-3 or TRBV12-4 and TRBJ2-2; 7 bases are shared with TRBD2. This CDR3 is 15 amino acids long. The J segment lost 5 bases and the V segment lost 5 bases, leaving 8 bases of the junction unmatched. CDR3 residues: CASSQQRGGTGELFF. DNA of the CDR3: TGTGCCAGCAGTCAACAGCGGGGCGGGACCGGGGAGCTGTTTTTT.

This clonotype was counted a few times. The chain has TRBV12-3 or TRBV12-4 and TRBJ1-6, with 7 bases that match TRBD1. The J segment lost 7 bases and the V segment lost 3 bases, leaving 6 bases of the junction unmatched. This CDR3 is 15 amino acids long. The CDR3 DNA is TGTGCCAGCAGTTTTAGGACAGGTGGAAATTCACCCCTCCACTTT. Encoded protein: CASSFRTGGNSPLHF.

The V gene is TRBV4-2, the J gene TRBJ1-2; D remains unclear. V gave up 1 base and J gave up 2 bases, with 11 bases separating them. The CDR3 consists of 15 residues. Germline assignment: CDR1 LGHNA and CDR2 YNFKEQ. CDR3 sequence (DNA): TGTGCCAGCAGCCAAGTCTCTGCGGGGAACTATGGCTACACCTTC. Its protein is CASSQVSAGNYGYTF.

The CDR3 DNA reads TGCAGTGCTAGAGGTGGGTCGGATGGCTACACCTTC. Its translation: CSARGGSDGYTF. This chain uses TRBV20-1 with TRBJ1-2; D not certain. The V end was cut by 1 base, the J end by 6 bases, with 9 bases between. CDR3 size: 12 residues. Germline V gene sequence: CDR1 DFQATT, CDR2 SNEGSKA (reference sequence).

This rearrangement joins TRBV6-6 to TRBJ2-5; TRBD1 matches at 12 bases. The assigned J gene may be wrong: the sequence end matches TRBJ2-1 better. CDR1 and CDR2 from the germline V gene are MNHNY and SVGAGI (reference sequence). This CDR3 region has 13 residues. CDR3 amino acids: CATRDRGRNEQFF. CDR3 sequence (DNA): TGTGCCACCAGGGACAGGGGGCGTAATGAGCAGTTCTTC.

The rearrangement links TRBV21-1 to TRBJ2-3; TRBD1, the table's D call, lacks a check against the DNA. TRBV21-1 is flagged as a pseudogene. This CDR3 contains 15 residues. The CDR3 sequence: CASNRDLRGTDTQYF. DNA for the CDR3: TGTGCCAGCAACCGGGACCTCCGGGGCACAGATACGCAGTATTTT.

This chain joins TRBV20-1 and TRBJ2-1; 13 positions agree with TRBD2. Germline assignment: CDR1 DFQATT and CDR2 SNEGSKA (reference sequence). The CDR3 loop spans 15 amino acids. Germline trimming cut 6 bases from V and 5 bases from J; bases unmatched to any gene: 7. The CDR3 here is CSARLAGGNHNEQFF. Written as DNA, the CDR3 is TGCAGTGCGAGACTAGCGGGAGGAAACCACAATGAGCAGTTCTTC.

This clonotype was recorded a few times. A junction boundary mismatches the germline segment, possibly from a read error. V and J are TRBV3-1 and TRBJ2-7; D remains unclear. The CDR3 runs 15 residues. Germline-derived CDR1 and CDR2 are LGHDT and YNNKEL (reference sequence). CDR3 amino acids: CVSSQDPYSRYEQYF. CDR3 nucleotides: TGTGTCAGCAGCCAAGATCCGTACAGTAGATACGAGCAGTACTTC.

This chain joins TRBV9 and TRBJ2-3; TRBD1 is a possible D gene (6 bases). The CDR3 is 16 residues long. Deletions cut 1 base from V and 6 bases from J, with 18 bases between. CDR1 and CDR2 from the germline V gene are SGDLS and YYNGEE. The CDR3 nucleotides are TGTGCCAGCAGCGTAAGGGCAGGGGATGGGGTGGATACGCAGTATTTT. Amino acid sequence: CASSVRAGDGVDTQYF. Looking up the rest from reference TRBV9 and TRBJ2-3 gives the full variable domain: DSGVTQTPKHLITATGQRVTLRCSPRSGDLSVYWYQQSLDQGLQFLIQYYNGEERAKGNILERFSAQQFPDLHSELNLSSLELGDSALYFCASSVRAGDGVDTQYFGPGTRLTVL.